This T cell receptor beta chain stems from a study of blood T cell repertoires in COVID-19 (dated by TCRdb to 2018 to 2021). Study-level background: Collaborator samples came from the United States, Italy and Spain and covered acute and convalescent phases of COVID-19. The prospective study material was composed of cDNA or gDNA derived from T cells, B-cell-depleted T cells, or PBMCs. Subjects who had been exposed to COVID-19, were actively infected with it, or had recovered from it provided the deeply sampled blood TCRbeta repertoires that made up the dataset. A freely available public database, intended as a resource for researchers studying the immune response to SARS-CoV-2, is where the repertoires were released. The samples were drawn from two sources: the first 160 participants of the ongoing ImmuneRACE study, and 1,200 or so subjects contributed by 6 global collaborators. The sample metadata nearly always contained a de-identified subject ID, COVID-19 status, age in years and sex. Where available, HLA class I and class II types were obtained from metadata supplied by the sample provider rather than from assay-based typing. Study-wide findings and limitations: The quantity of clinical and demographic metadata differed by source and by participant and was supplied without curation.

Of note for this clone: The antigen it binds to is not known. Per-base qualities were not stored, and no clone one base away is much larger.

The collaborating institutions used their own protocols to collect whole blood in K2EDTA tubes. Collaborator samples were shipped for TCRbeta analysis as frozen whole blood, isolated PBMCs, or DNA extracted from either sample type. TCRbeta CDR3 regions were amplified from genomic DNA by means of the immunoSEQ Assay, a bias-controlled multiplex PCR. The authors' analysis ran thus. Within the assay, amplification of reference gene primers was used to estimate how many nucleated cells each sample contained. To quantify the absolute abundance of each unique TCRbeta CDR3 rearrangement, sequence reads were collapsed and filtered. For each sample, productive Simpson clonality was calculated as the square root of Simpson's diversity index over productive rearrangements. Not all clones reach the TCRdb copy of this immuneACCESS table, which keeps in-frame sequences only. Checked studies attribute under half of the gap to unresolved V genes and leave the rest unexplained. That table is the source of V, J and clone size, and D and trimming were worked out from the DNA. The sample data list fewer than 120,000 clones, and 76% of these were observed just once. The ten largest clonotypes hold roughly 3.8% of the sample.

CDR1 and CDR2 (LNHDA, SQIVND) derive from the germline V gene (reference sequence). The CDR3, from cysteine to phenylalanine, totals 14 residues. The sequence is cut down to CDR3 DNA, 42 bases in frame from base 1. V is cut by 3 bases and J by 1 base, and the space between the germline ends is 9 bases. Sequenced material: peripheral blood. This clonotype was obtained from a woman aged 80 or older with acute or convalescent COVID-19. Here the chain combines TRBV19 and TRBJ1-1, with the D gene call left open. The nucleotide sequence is TGTGCCAGTAGTATGTCCGGAGCGAACACTGAAGCTTTCTTT. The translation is CASSMSGANTEAFF.